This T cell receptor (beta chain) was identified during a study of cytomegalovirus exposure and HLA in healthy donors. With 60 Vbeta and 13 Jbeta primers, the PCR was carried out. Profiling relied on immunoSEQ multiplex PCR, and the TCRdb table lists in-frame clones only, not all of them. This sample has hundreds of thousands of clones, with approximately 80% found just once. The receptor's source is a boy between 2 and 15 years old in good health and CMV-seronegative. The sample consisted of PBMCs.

CDR3 coding DNA: TGTGCCAGCAGCAACAGGGGAGGCTACGAGCAGTACTTC. This translates into CASSNRGGYEQYF. The chain joins TRBV7-6 to TRBJ2-7, with D possibly matching TRBD1 (7 bases). The CDR3 is 13 amino acids. The germline gives CDR1 SGHVS, CDR2 FNYEAQ. V was pared by 5 bases and J by 3 bases, with 11 bases between. The full variable domain, rest sourced from reference TRBV7-6 and TRBJ2-7, is GAGVSQSPRYKVTKRGQDVALRCDPISGHVSLYWYRQALGQGPEFLTYFNYEAQQDKSGLPNDRFSAERPEGSISTLTIQRTEQRDSAMYRCASSNRGGYEQYFGPGTRLTVT.